Below are 10 T cell receptor beta chains sequenced from a single sample in a study of blood T cells in healthy people across ages. A second PCR, run for about 7 to 11 cycles, used a sample-barcoded 5' primer plus a J-beta primer mix. From the 5' RACE reads, TCRdb called clonotypes with MiXCR, one entry per CDR3 protein. The sample consists of hundreds of thousands of distinct CDR3 sequences, approximately 31% of them appearing once. The specimen sequenced was blood. The receptors were sampled from a woman aged 80 or over in good health.

About this clonotype itself: It may be a read error: a sequence one base away is much more abundant. CDR3 coding DNA: TGCAGTGCTGGGACTCCACAGGGAGGGACTAAAAACATTCAGTTCTTC. Encoded protein: CSAGTPQGGTKNIQFF. V gene TRBV20-1 combines with J gene TRBJ2-4; D is possibly TRBD2 (7 bases). The end of the DNA fits TRBJ2-1 better, so the J call may be wrong. Germline loops: CDR1 DFQATT, CDR2 SNEGSKA (reference sequence). This CDR3 spans 16 amino acids.

This clonotype has at least ten counts. V is TRBV4-2 and J is TRBJ1-1; D remains ambiguous. CDR3 size: 13 residues. Trimming shortened V by 0 bases and J by 3 bases, and 5 bases separated the two germline ends. CDR1 is LGHNA, CDR2 YNFKEQ, per germline. The CDR3 region has the DNA TGTGCCAGCAGCCAAGAGGTGTACACTGAAGCTTTCTTT. This encodes CASSQEVYTEAFF.

The V gene is TRBV4-2, the J gene TRBJ2-3; 7 nucleotides line up with TRBD2. V lost 0 bases to trimming and J lost 2 bases; unmatched junction nucleotides: 2. This CDR3 region has 15 residues. CDR1 is LGHNA and CDR2 is YNFKEQ in the germline V gene. The CDR3 here is CASSQEAGHTDTQYF. The CDR3 DNA sequence: TGTGCCAGCAGCCAAGAAGCGGGGCACACAGATACGCAGTATTTT.

This clonotype was seen ten or more times. V and J are TRBV7-2 and TRBJ2-5; 9 bases map to TRBD1. This CDR3 contains 14 residues. Looked up from germline, CDR1 is SGHTA and CDR2 is FQGNSA. With 6 bases clipped from V and 5 bases from J, the junction kept 7 bases outside the gene matches. CDR3 sequence reads: CASRLTGGSETQYF. CDR3 nucleotides: TGTGCCAGCAGACTGACAGGGGGGAGTGAGACCCAGTACTTC.

Comments on this clonotype: A much more abundant neighbour one base away suggests this may be a read error. The chain employs TRBV9 and TRBJ2-5, with D maybe TRBD2 (5 bases). CDR3 length equals 16 residues. Deletions cut 0 bases from V and 1 base from J, with 13 bases between. Looked up from germline, CDR1 is SGDLS and CDR2 is YYNGEE. The CDR3 reads CASSVDEGCVQETQYF. For the CDR3, the DNA is TGTGCCAGCAGCGTAGACGAGGGCTGTGTCCAAGAGACCCAGTACTTC.

This clonotype has ten or more counts. This may come from a read error, since a much larger clone is one base off. V and J are TRBV29-1 and TRBJ2-6, with a weak D call TRBD2 (6 bases). The CDR3 is made up of 15 amino acids. The germline V gene has CDR1 SQVTM and CDR2 ANQGSEA. The CDR3 here is CSVEDPEGRANVRTF. The CDR3 nucleotides read TGCAGCGTTGAAGATCCGGAGGGAAGGGCCAACGTCCGGACTTTC.

This chain uses TRBV20-1 with TRBJ2-5; 13 bases fit TRBD2. This CDR3 is 20 amino acids long. Looked up from germline, CDR1 is DFQATT and CDR2 is SNEGSKA (reference sequence). With V trimmed by 5 bases and J by 0 bases, 18 bases remained unmatched. CDR3 sequence (DNA): TGCAGTGCTCCCTCTCTGGGACTAGCGGGAAACACGCCCTACCAAGAGACCCAGTACTTC. Translated: CSAPSLGLAGNTPYQETQYF.

The table lists this clonotype with many counts. The V and J genes are TRBV7-2 and TRBJ2-7, with D possibly being TRBD1 (6 bases). Germline-derived CDR1 and CDR2 are SGHTA and FQGNSA. Trimming took 5 bases from V and 4 from J, leaving 21 bases between them. The CDR3 covers 16 residues. This CDR3 is CASSPRGGRGRYEQYF. The CDR3 coding sequence is TGTGCCAGCAGCCCCAGGGGTGGCAGGGGACGGTACGAGCAGTACTTC.

About this clonotype: A read error may be the cause here, since a much bigger clone is one base away. The chain recombines TRBV5-1 with TRBJ2-7; a possible D gene is TRBD2 (6 bases). Germline assignment: CDR1 SGHRS and CDR2 YFSETQ. The CDR3 is 16 amino acids. The CDR3 DNA reads as TGCGCCAGCAGCACTGCCGGGACGTCGTTAGCGGTAGAGCGGTACTTC. Protein product: CASSTAGTSLAVERYF.

This clonotype was observed at least ten times. The rearrangement uses TRBV29-1 and TRBJ1-1; a possible D gene is TRBD1 (5 bases). CDR1 is SQVTM and CDR2 is ANQGSEA in the germline V gene. The V end was cut by 6 bases, the J end by 1 base, with 15 bases between. CDR3 size: 14 residues. CDR3 protein: CSVQRRQRNTEAFF. The DNA for the CDR3 is TGCAGCGTGCAGCGTAGACAGAGGAACACTGAAGCTTTCTTT.